Listed below are T cell receptor beta chains from one sample, sequenced in a study of identical twins. One entry per CDR3 protein results from TCRdb running MiXCR on the 5' RACE reads. Among under 900,000 distinct CDR3 sequences listed, about 12% were seen once. The same sample was also used in a study of yellow fever vaccine responses in identical twins.

Sample: PBMCs. The receptor set was obtained from a woman aged 18-35 years in good health. Both conserved end residues are part of each CDR3. A D gene is named only where the DNA matches it firmly. Clone size is given for some rows only: seen once, a few or many times, or a class if the clone is expanded.

>NA|TRBJ1-4|NA|TRBV12-3/TRBV12-4
TGTGCCAGCAGTTTAAGGGCGAGGGTGGATGAAAAACTGTTTTTT
CASSLRARVDEKLFF
>NA|TRBJ1-5|NA|TRBV10-3
TGTGCCATCAGTGAGTCGGGGGGAGGTCAGCCCCAGCATTTT
CAISESGGGQPQHF
>NA|TRBJ1-2|few|TRBV27
TGTGCCAGCAGTTTATCGCGGAGTGGAGCGTATGGCTACACCTTC
CASSLSRSGAYGYTF
>TRBD2|TRBJ2-3|NA|TRBV3-1
TGTGCCAGCAGCCAAGATAGAGCGGGGGCCCGCACAGATACGCAGTATTTT
CASSQDRAGARTDTQYF
>NA|TRBJ2-1|few|TRBV28
TGTGCCAGCAGTCCCCTGTCCCCAGGGAATGAGCAGTTCTTC
CASSPLSPGNEQFF
>TRBD1|TRBJ2-1|few|TRBV5-1
TGCGCCAGCACGTACCGTCAGGACAGGCGGAATGAGCAGTTCTTC
CASTYRQDRRNEQFF
>TRBD2|TRBJ2-7|many|TRBV12-3/TRBV12-4
TGTGCCAGCAGCCGGACTAGGAGCTCCTACGAGCAGTACTTC
CASSRTRSSYEQYF
>TRBD1|TRBJ1-2|few|TRBV7-2
TGTGCCAGCAGCCCAGGGACAGGGAGTTTCTATGGCTACACCTTC
CASSPGTGSFYGYTF
>TRBD1|TRBJ2-6|NA|TRBV20-1
TGCAGTGCTACTCGGGACAGATCTTACTCTGGGGCCAACGTCCTGACTTTC
CSATRDRSYSGANVLTF
>TRBD2|TRBJ2-3|few|TRBV7-9
TGTGCCAGCAGCCTCCCCCCAGCGGGGGGTCGAGCAGATACGCAGTATTTT
CASSLPPAGGRADTQYF
>TRBD2|TRBJ2-1|many|TRBV12-3/TRBV12-4
TGTGCCAGCAGTTTAGGCGGGAGAGCCCTTAATGAGCAGTTCTTC
CASSLGGRALNEQFF
>TRBD2|TRBJ2-1|NA|TRBV20-1
TGCAGTGCTAGAGCCCGGGGTAGCGGGGGCTCGAATGAGCAGTTCTTC
CSARARGSGGSNEQFF
>TRBD1|TRBJ1-6|NA|TRBV20-1
TGCAGTGCAACAGGGGGCTTACCCCTCCACTTT
CSATGGLPLHF
>NA|TRBJ2-1|few|TRBV11-2
TGTGCCAGCAGCTTACTAGGTTACAAAAACTACAATGAGCAGTTCTTC
CASSLLGYKNYNEQFF
>NA|TRBJ1-3|NA|TRBV3-1
TGTGCCAGCAGCCAACTGCCTGCGGGGAGGCATGGAAACACCATATATTTT
CASSQLPAGRHGNTIYF
>NA|TRBJ2-3|many|TRBV5-1
TGCGCCAGCAGCTTAAAATCTAGCAGAACAGATACGCAGTATTTT
CASSLKSSRTDTQYF
>TRBD2|TRBJ2-1|NA|TRBV3-1
TGTGCCAGCAGCTCGTTTAGCGGGGGGGCCGGTGAGCAGTTCTTC
CASSSFSGGAGEQFF
>NA|TRBJ1-3|few|TRBV3-1
TGTGCCAGCAGCCAAGACCGGCTCTCCGGAAACACCATATATTTT
CASSQDRLSGNTIYF
>NA|TRBJ2-7|few|TRBV29-1
TGCAGCGGAAGTACCTACGAGCAGTACTTC
CSGSTYEQYF
>NA|TRBJ2-2|many|TRBV4-2
TGTGCCAGCAGCCTCCCTCCGCGCGGGGTGAACACCGGGGAGCTGTTTTTT
CASSLPPRGVNTGELFF
>TRBD2|TRBJ2-1|few|TRBV7-9
TGTGCCAGCAGCTCCGGACTAGCGGGAGATCCTAATGAGCAGTTCTTC
CASSSGLAGDPNEQFF
>TRBD1|TRBJ2-2|NA|TRBV5-4
TGTGCCAGCAGCTTGAACCCGGGACAGGGGAGGTTCGGTCCCGGGGAGCTGTTTTTT
CASSLNPGQGRFGPGELFF
>TRBD2|TRBJ2-7|NA|TRBV11-1
TGTGCCAGCAGCTTACGTCCCGGGACTAGCGGGAGAAGAGACGAGCAGTACTTC
CASSLRPGTSGRRDEQYF
>TRBD1|TRBJ2-2|NA|TRBV29-1
TGCAGCGTTGTTCTAGAAGCAGGGGGCAGCGGGGAGCTGTTTTTT
CSVVLEAGGSGELFF
>NA|TRBJ2-1|many|TRBV15
TGTGCCACCAGCCTCGACAGGGAGCAGTTCTTC
CATSLDREQFF
>NA|TRBJ2-7|NA|TRBV28
TGTGCCAGCCTGACAGGAAGCTCCTACGAGCAGTACTTC
CASLTGSSYEQYF
>TRBD1|TRBJ2-1|NA|TRBV5-6
TGTGCCAGCAGCTTGGCCGGAGACAGGGCAAATGAGCAGTTCTTC
CASSLAGDRANEQFF
>NA|TRBJ2-2|few|TRBV7-9
TGTGCCAGCAGACCACCGCTTGGGTTCGGGGGCACCGGGGAGCTGTTTTTT
CASRPPLGFGGTGELFF
>NA|TRBJ2-4|few|TRBV12-3/TRBV12-4
TGTGCCAGCAGTTTGGGCCCCATTCTAGCCAAAAACATTCAGTACTTC
CASSLGPILAKNIQYF
>TRBD1|TRBJ1-5|few|TRBV2
TGTGCCAGCAGAAGGGACAGTAACTCTGGACAGCCCCAGCATTTT
CASRRDSNSGQPQHF
>TRBD2|TRBJ2-3|NA|TRBV20-1
TGCAGTGCTTTAAGCGGGGGGAGAGATACGCAGTATTTT
CSALSGGRDTQYF
>NA|TRBJ1-1|NA|TRBV20-1
TGCAGTGCTATGCGGAACACTGAAGCTTTCTTT
CSAMRNTEAFF
>TRBD2|TRBJ2-2|NA|TRBV4-2
TGTGCCAGCAGCCAAACAACCGGGACTAGCGGGGGAAACACCTGGGAGCTGTTTTTT
CASSQTTGTSGGNTWELFF
>NA|TRBJ2-1|few|TRBV19
TGTGCCAGTAGAGTCCTTGGGGAAACCTACAATGAGCAGTTCTTC
CASRVLGETYNEQFF
>NA|TRBJ2-3|NA|TRBV3-1
TGTGCCAGCAGCCAAGGTTACGGGTGGGGCGATACGCAGTATTTT
CASSQGYGWGDTQYF
>NA|TRBJ2-7|few|TRBV6-1
TGTGCCAGCAGTGAAAACCGGGGCACCTCCTACGAGCAGTACTTC
CASSENRGTSYEQYF
>TRBD1|TRBJ1-6|many|TRBV5-1
TGCGCCAGCAGCTTGGAGACAGGGAATAATTCACCCCTCCACTTT
CASSLETGNNSPLHF
>TRBD1|TRBJ1-2|few|TRBV12-3/TRBV12-4
TGTGCCAGCAGGGGGACAGCCCACTATGGCTACACCTTC
CASRGTAHYGYTF
>NA|TRBJ2-7|NA|TRBV12-3/TRBV12-4
TGTGCCAGCAGTTCCCGACAGGTGGGGTTTCGGGAGCAGTACTTC
CASSSRQVGFREQYF
>TRBD2|TRBJ2-5|NA|TRBV6-1
TGTGCCAGCAGTCGAAATAGCGGGCCATACCAAGAGACCCAGTACTTC
CASSRNSGPYQETQYF
>TRBD2|TRBJ2-3|few|TRBV5-1
TGCGCCAGCAGCTTGGCCCTCCGGGCTAGCGGGGGGGCTACAGATACGCAGTATTTT
CASSLALRASGGATDTQYF
>NA|TRBJ1-2|NA|TRBV3-1
TGTGCCAGCAGCCAAGATGGCGGGAGCTATGGCTACACCTTC
CASSQDGGSYGYTF
>TRBD1|TRBJ1-1|NA|TRBV3-1
TGTGCCAGCAGCGCGACACAGGGGGAGGGCACTGAAGCTTTCTTT
CASSATQGEGTEAFF
>TRBD1|TRBJ1-2|NA|TRBV5-6
TGTGCCAGCAGCCGGGACAGGGTGAGGCGTGGCTACACCTTC
CASSRDRVRRGYTF
>NA|TRBJ2-4|NA|TRBV9
TGTGCCAGCAGCGCGCTCGGGCAAAACAAAAACATTCAGTACTTC
CASSALGQNKNIQYF